The 25 T cell receptor beta chains in this list originate from one sample, sequenced in a study of blood T cell repertoires in COVID-19. TCRdb's copy holds only in-frame clones and misses some; the assay was immunoSEQ multiplex PCR. Here the sample spans roughly 84,000 clones, around four fifths being singletons. Sequencing input: peripheral blood. The receptors stem from a man between 60 and 75 years old with COVID-19, enrolled during active disease.

The chain joins TRBV11-1 to TRBJ2-7; 7 bases align to TRBD2. After removal of 5 bases from V and 5 bases from J, the junction contained 9 bases not matched to a gene. This CDR3 has 14 amino acids. Looked up from germline, CDR1 is SGHAT and CDR2 is FQDESV (reference sequence). The CDR3 here is CASSANGGLDEQYF. The CDR3 region has the DNA TGTGCCAGCAGCGCGAACGGGGGGTTGGACGAGCAGTACTTC.

This clone was observed a handful of times. The chain couples TRBV24-1 to TRBJ2-1, with 11 nucleotides matching TRBD1. The junction had 7 bases not matched to a gene; V was cut back by 3 bases and J by 10 bases. Germline CDR1 reads KGHDR; CDR2 reads SFDVKD. The CDR3 runs 15 residues. The CDR3 nucleotides are TGTGCCACCAGTGATCCGGGACAGGGGGATGGGGAGCAGTTCTTC. It codes for CATSDPGQGDGEQFF.

The V and J genes are TRBV5-4 and TRBJ2-5; TRBD2 is a possible D gene (7 bases). CDR1 SGHNT and CDR2 YYREEE come from the germline V gene (reference sequence). V lost 6 bases and J lost 5, with 17 bases in between. This CDR3 has 14 residues. The chain's CDR3 is CASNRGGSAETQYF. CDR3 in DNA: TGTGCCAGCAACCGCGGGGGCTCTGCCGAGACCCAGTACTTC.

The V and J genes are TRBV2 and TRBJ2-5, with D possibly matching TRBD2 (7 bases). CDR1 is SNHLY and CDR2 is FYNNEI in the germline V gene. Trimming left V 7 bases short and J 2 bases short, with 26 bases between. The CDR3 runs 18 residues. The CDR3 loop is CASKRGGGLGVGQETQYF. In DNA, the CDR3 is TGTGCCAGCAAGCGGGGAGGGGGGCTCGGAGTTGGACAAGAGACCCAGTACTTC.

V gene TRBV3-1 (or the pseudogene TRBV3-2) combines with J gene TRBJ2-7; 10 bases are a match to TRBD1. With 5 bases clipped from V and 7 bases from J, the junction kept 11 bases outside the gene matches. This CDR3 contains 15 residues. Germline assignment: CDR1 LGHDT and CDR2 YNNKEL (reference sequence). Written as DNA, the CDR3 is TGTGCCAGCAGCACACCCGGGACAGGGGTTGGTGAGCAGTACTTC. It encodes CASSTPGTGVGEQYF.

The chain uses TRBV7-2 and TRBJ2-7, with 16 bases that match TRBD2. From germline, CDR1 is SGHTA and CDR2 FQGNSA. The CDR3 covers 14 residues. The V and J ends lost 4 bases and 7 bases, in that order; junction bases with no gene match: 1. CDR3 sequence reads: CASSWGLAGGEQYF. In DNA, the CDR3 is TGTGCCAGCAGCTGGGGACTAGCGGGAGGGGAGCAGTACTTC.

This chain uses TRBV4-2 with TRBJ2-1, with D possibly being TRBD1 (5 bases). The V and J ends lost 1 base and 0 bases respectively, with 10 bases between them. CDR3 size: 16 residues. Germline V gene lookup returns CDR1 LGHNA and CDR2 YNFKEQ. This CDR3 is CASSQGGTNSYNEQFF. CDR3 nucleotide sequence: TGTGCCAGCAGCCAAGGGGGCACAAACTCCTACAATGAGCAGTTCTTC.

The V call is TRBV7-9, the J call TRBJ1-1, with 11 bases fitting TRBD1. CDR3 length equals 14 residues. V lost 5 bases and J lost 5; bases outside the gene matches: 4. Germline CDR1 SEHNR, CDR2 FQNEAQ (reference sequence). In nucleotides, the CDR3 is TGTGCCAGCAGCCCCCGGGACAGGGGGACTGAAGCTTTCTTT. This encodes CASSPRDRGTEAFF.

This chain uses TRBV23-1 with TRBJ2-1, with 8 bases lining up with TRBD2. TRBV23-1 is filed as an ORF, its function uncertain. Germline trimming cut 2 bases from V and 7 bases from J; bases unmatched to any gene: 13. This CDR3 contains 17 residues. In nucleotides, the CDR3 is TGCGCCAGCAGTCAACCGCAGGGACTAGACATCAGGAATGAGCAGTTCTTC. This gives the protein CASSQPQGLDIRNEQFF.

J is TRBJ2-7 and V is TRBV5-1, with D perhaps matching TRBD1 (6 bases). The CDR3 is made up of 14 amino acids. V lost 6 bases and J 0 bases, leaving 13 bases between the germline ends. Germline V lookup: CDR1 SGHRS, CDR2 YFSETQ. CDR3: CASTPGHPSYEQYF. CDR3 DNA: TGCGCCAGCACCCCGGGACACCCCTCCTACGAGCAGTACTTC.

The chain combines TRBV19 with TRBJ1-1; D perhaps matches TRBD1 (6 bases). The V end lost 3 bases, the J end lost 1 base, and 18 bases lay between the germline ends. CDR3 length: 17 amino acids. Germline CDR1 is LNHDA and CDR2 is SQIVND (reference sequence). The CDR3: CASSIRSLGQANTEAFF. The DNA for the CDR3 is TGTGCCAGTAGTATTCGATCCCTGGGACAAGCGAACACTGAAGCTTTCTTT.

The chain has TRBV5-4 and TRBJ2-3, with TRBD1 matching over 9 bases. Looked up from germline, CDR1 is SGHNT and CDR2 is YYREEE (reference sequence). This CDR3 is 15 amino acids long. Trimming removed 0 bases from V and 3 bases from J; junction bases left unmatched: 2. In DNA, the CDR3 is TGTGCCAGCAGCTTGGACAGGGGGCTAACAGATACGCAGTATTTT. Protein: CASSLDRGLTDTQYF.

The sample holds many counts of this clone. The chain employs TRBV9 and TRBJ2-2; 7 nucleotides line up with TRBD2. Trimming removed 3 bases from V and 2 bases from J; junction bases left unmatched: 10. This CDR3 is 17 amino acids long. CDR1 SGDLS and CDR2 YYNGEE come from the germline V gene. As DNA, the CDR3 is TGTGCCAGCAGCGACCCCACGGGACTAACTAACACCGGGGAGCTGTTTTTT. Translated, it gives CASSDPTGLTNTGELFF.

This clone has just one count. This sequence joins TRBV29-1 and TRBJ1-5, with D perhaps TRBD1 (5 bases). CDR3 length: 13 amino acids. Trimming took off 4 bases at V and 4 bases at J, with 11 bases between the two ends. Germline V gives CDR1 SQVTM, CDR2 ANQGSEA. In DNA form, the CDR3 reads TGCAGCGTTGGCACGGGGGGTAATCAGCCCCAGCATTTT. This sequence encodes CSVGTGGNQPQHF.

In DNA, the CDR3 is TGTGCCAGCAGCCAATCGAATCAGCCCCAGCATTTT. Residues: CASSQSNQPQHF. V gene TRBV14 combines with J gene TRBJ1-5; no clear D. The V end was cut by 2 bases, the J end by 4 bases, with 3 bases between. The CDR3 runs to 12 residues. Germline values: CDR1 SGHDN, CDR2 FVKESK.

This clone was seen a handful of times. The chain couples TRBV18 to TRBJ1-6; D might be TRBD1 (5 bases). CDR1 and CDR2 from the germline V gene are KGHSH and LQKENI. Deletions cut 4 bases from V and 8 bases from J, with 9 bases between. This CDR3 has 13 amino acids. The CDR3 DNA reads TGTGCCAGCTCACGAGACAGTGATTCACCCCTCCACTTT. Residues: CASSRDSDSPLHF.

The rearrangement uses TRBV4-3 and TRBJ2-2; D is possibly TRBD2 (6 bases). The V and J ends lost 1 base and 0 bases respectively, with 9 bases between them. The CDR3 totals 16 residues. Germline-derived CDR1 and CDR2 are LGHNA and YSLEER. The CDR3 here is CASSQAAGTNTGELFF. The DNA of the CDR3 is TGCGCCAGCAGCCAAGCGGCGGGAACGAACACCGGGGAGCTGTTTTTT.

This chain joins TRBV2 and TRBJ2-3; D is unclear. CDR1 and CDR2 from the germline V gene are SNHLY and FYNNEI. The CDR3 has 12 amino acids. V lost 3 bases to trimming and J lost 2 bases, with 3 bases between them. The CDR3 DNA sequence: TGTGCCAGCAGTGACAACACAGATACGCAGTATTTT. Translating gives CASSDNTDTQYF.

V is TRBV29-1 and J is TRBJ1-2; 8 nucleotides align to TRBD1. CDR1 is SQVTM and CDR2 is ANQGSEA in the germline V gene. V shed 6 bases and J 4 bases; nucleotides not matched to a gene: 10. There are 14 residues in the CDR3. CDR3 protein: CSVTGDGRSYGYTF. CDR3 DNA: TGCAGCGTGACAGGGGACGGTCGAAGCTATGGCTACACCTTC.

In its sample, this clone was seen many times. The sample holds other DNA sequences that translate to the same CDR3. In DNA form, the CDR3 reads TGTGCCAGCAGCTTGAGGTCGGGAAACACTGAAGCTTTCTTT. It encodes CASSLRSGNTEAFF. V is TRBV5-5 and J is TRBJ1-1; D gene uncertain. This CDR3 is built from 14 residues. Germline V gene lookup returns CDR1 SGHKS and CDR2 YYEKEE (reference sequence). V lost 1 base and J 2 bases, leaving 9 bases between the germline ends.

J is TRBJ2-7 and V is TRBV9; 9 nucleotides match TRBD2. The CDR3 has 16 amino acids. J gave up 3 bases and V 4 bases, and 11 bases lay outside the gene matches. CDR1 SGDLS and CDR2 YYNGEE come from the germline V gene. CDR3 sequence: CASSPLLSGGYYEQYF. DNA for the CDR3: TGTGCCAGCAGCCCCTTACTTAGCGGGGGATACTACGAGCAGTACTTC.

V usage is TRBV5-8 and J usage is TRBJ1-1, with TRBD1 matching over 12 bases. CDR3 length: 16 residues. The J segment lost 1 base and the V segment lost 4 bases, leaving 5 bases of the junction unmatched. Germline CDR1 is SGHTS and CDR2 is YDEGEE. The CDR3 DNA follows: TGTGCCAGCAGCCCTGGGACAGGGGGCAGGAACACTGAAGCTTTCTTT. Its protein is CASSPGTGGRNTEAFF.

This chain links TRBV6-2 or TRBV6-3 with TRBJ2-7; TRBD2 matches at 8 bases. This CDR3 is 20 amino acids long. Trimming cost V 3 bases and J 1 base; bases outside gene matches: 20. Germline values: CDR1 MNHEY, CDR2 SVGEGT. The CDR3 loop reads CASSYLLAATGTLGSYEQYF. Written as DNA, the CDR3 is TGTGCCAGCAGTTATTTACTAGCGGCAACAGGGACTTTAGGATCCTACGAGCAGTACTTC.

This rearrangement joins TRBV5-5 to TRBJ2-3; TRBD1 aligns across 7 bases. Germline-derived CDR1 and CDR2 are SGHKS and YYEKEE (reference sequence). With V trimmed by 4 bases and J by 0 bases, 5 bases remained unmatched. The CDR3 is 15 residues long. As DNA, the CDR3 is TGTGCCAGCAGCCCTCGGGACAGTAGCACAGATACGCAGTATTTT. It codes for CASSPRDSSTDTQYF.

The chain carries TRBV4-2 and TRBJ2-4; D may be TRBD2 (6 bases). CDR1 is LGHNA and CDR2 is YNFKEQ in the germline V gene. V dropped 0 bases and J dropped 6 bases, with 12 bases sitting between them. The CDR3 totals 15 residues. CDR3 amino acids: CASSQDRGIGNIQYF. The CDR3 region has the DNA TGTGCCAGCAGCCAAGATCGGGGGATCGGAAACATTCAGTACTTC.